This paragraph reports one T cell receptor beta chain. Antigen specificity is unknown. The CDR3 sequence is 12 residues long. Germline V lookup: CDR1 MNHEY, CDR2 SMNVEV (reference sequence). V was cut by 5 bases and J by 7 bases, with 11 bases left in between. The data derive from a study of blood T cells in healthy people across ages. A sample-barcoded 5' primer and a J-beta primer mix were used in a second PCR of roughly 7 to 11 cycles. The authors tagged each cDNA molecule using a template-switch adaptor with 12 random nucleotides. TCRdb recomputed calls from the 5' RACE reads with MiXCR, one row per CDR3 protein. This table has roughly 560,000 distinct CDR3 sequences, about 25% appearing once. Findings of the study overall: From one million sequenced T cells, diversity estimates were lower bounds. A roughly linear age-dependent decrease characterized TCR beta diversity per million T cells.

This same sample was also taken into another study, of T cells of mothers and their children. Turning to that study: Using 1.5 ug per 15 ul, all extracted RNA underwent cDNA synthesis.

The sequenced sample was blood. The chain links TRBV27 to TRBJ1-2, with TRBD1 as a possible D gene (5 bases). The clonotype originates from a boy aged 10-17 years in good health. For the CDR3, the DNA is TGTGCCAGCAGTCTCGGGGGTACTGGCTACACCTTC. Amino acids: CASSLGGTGYTF.